These 13 T cell receptor beta chains were sequenced from one sample in a study of tumor-infiltrating lymphocytes in localized non-small cell lung cancer. Method: immunoSEQ multiplex PCR; TCRdb's copy keeps in-frame clones and lacks some. The table lists about 14,000 clones, about 70% of them singletons. The sample consisted of uninvolved lung tissue not adjacent to the tumor. All receptors come from a human donor with non-small cell lung cancer.

The chain couples TRBV11-3 to TRBJ1-2; D gene ambiguous. Germline V gives CDR1 SGHNT, CDR2 YENEEA. CDR3 size: 15 residues. V lost 0 bases, J lost 3 bases, and 11 bases lay in between. The CDR3 nucleotides are TGTGCCAGCAGCTTAGATCACGGAGGCGACTATGGCTACACCTTC. Its translation is CASSLDHGGDYGYTF.

Only one count was recorded for this clone. This chain connects TRBV29-1 to TRBJ2-7; 7 nucleotides agree with TRBD1. CDR1 is SQVTM and CDR2 is ANQGSEA in the germline V gene. The V segment lost 0 bases and the J segment 0 bases; nucleotides outside the gene matches: 5. The CDR3 length is 15 residues. In DNA, the CDR3 is TGCAGCGTTGAAGACGGACAGGAGAGCTCCTACGAGCAGTACTTC. This sequence encodes CSVEDGQESSYEQYF.

This clone was found once. The chain joins TRBV6-5 to TRBJ2-7; weak D call: TRBD1 (6 bases). Trimming stripped 6 bases from V and 4 bases from J, with 10 bases between. The CDR3 runs 12 residues. The germline V gene has CDR1 MNHEY and CDR2 SVGAGI. The CDR3 loop reads CASRQGLYEQYF. The CDR3 nucleotides are TGTGCCAGCAGACAGGGTTTGTACGAGCAGTACTTC.

The chain combines TRBV2 with TRBJ2-2; 10 bases align to TRBD1. Germline V CDR1 and CDR2: SNHLY, FYNNEI. The J segment lost 4 bases and the V segment lost 6 bases, leaving 5 bases of the junction unmatched. CDR3 length: 15 residues. Here the CDR3 DNA reads TGTGCCAGCAGCCGGGACAGGGGAGGCACCGGGGAGCTGTTTTTT. Its protein is CASSRDRGGTGELFF.

This clone was found a few times. The chain is built from TRBV28 and TRBJ1-6; no definite D call. Germline-derived CDR1 and CDR2 are MDHEN and SYDVKM. The CDR3 covers 15 residues. The V end was cut by 1 base, the J end by 10 bases, with 14 bases between. The DNA of the CDR3 is TGTGCCAGCAGTTTATATTCTGGGAGCATCTCACCCCTCCACTTT. As protein: CASSLYSGSISPLHF.

V usage is TRBV6-1 and J usage is TRBJ2-3; D is possibly TRBD1 or TRBD2 (5 bases each). This CDR3 spans 11 amino acids. Germline V CDR1 and CDR2: MNHNS, SASEGT. With 7 bases removed from V and 6 bases from J, the gap between germline ends came to 8 bases. CDR3 residues: CASTGTDTQYF. In nucleotides, the CDR3 is TGTGCCAGCACAGGGACCGATACGCAGTATTTT.

The table lists this clone with a few counts. V gene TRBV30 combines with J gene TRBJ1-1, with D tentatively TRBD1 (5 bases). Germline values: CDR1 GTSNPN, CDR2 SVGIG (reference sequence). This CDR3 has 14 residues. V shed 3 bases and J shed 5 bases, with 16 bases lying between them. CDR3 amino acids: CAWRPAGARTEAFF. Written as DNA, the CDR3 is TGTGCCTGGAGACCGGCCGGGGCCCGGACTGAAGCTTTCTTT.

The CDR3 DNA sequence: TGTGCCAGTAGTCCTTCCGCGGTCCCGACCTACGAGCAGTACTTC. Translating gives CASSPSAVPTYEQYF. The chain recombines TRBV19 with TRBJ2-7; D not resolved. The CDR3 spans 15 residues. The ends were cut back, 5 bases at V and 2 bases at J, with 16 bases in the middle. CDR1 and CDR2 from the germline V gene are LNHDA and SQIVND (reference sequence). The full variable domain, completed using reference TRBV19 and TRBJ2-7, is DGGITQSPKYLFRKEGQNVTLSCEQNLNHDAMYWYRQDPGQGLRLIYYSQIVNDFQKGDIAEGYSVSREKKESFPLTVTSAQKNPTAFYLCASSPSAVPTYEQYFGPGTRLTVT.

The J gene is TRBJ1-1, the V gene TRBV7-2, with no clear D. Between the trimmed V and J ends, which lost 3 bases and 5 bases, there was a span of 7 bases. This CDR3 is 12 amino acids long. From germline, CDR1 is SGHTA and CDR2 FQGNSA. CDR3: CASSLRRTEAFF. The CDR3 bases are TGTGCCAGCAGCTTGAGGAGAACTGAAGCTTTCTTT.

The chain carries TRBV29-1 and TRBJ2-7; D remains ambiguous. The CDR3 has 11 residues. V was clipped by 6 bases and J by 6 bases, with 12 bases between them. Per the germline V gene, CDR1 is SQVTM and CDR2 is ANQGSEA. The CDR3 loop is CSVTSAAEQYF. The CDR3 DNA reads as TGCAGCGTGACCTCGGCCGCCGAGCAGTACTTC.

The gene calls are TRBV19 and TRBJ1-5, with 7 bases aligning to TRBD1. J was trimmed by 8 bases and V by 5 bases; bases with no gene match: 12. The CDR3 has 15 residues. Germline CDR1 LNHDA, CDR2 SQIVND (reference sequence). The CDR3 DNA is TGTGCCAGTAGTGCGAGAGACAGGGAGGTGAAGCCCCAGCATTTT. It codes for CASSARDREVKPQHF.

The rearrangement links TRBV7-9 to TRBJ2-7; TRBD2 aligns across 8 bases. The CDR3 consists of 14 residues. With V trimmed by 8 bases and J by 2 bases, 8 bases remained unmatched. The germline CDR1 and CDR2 sequences are SEHNR and FQNEAQ (reference sequence). The CDR3 DNA follows: TGTGCCAGCGCCCCTGGGGGACTAGCCTACGAGCAGTACTTC. Encoded protein: CASAPGGLAYEQYF.

Regarding this clone: Germline is not matched at one junction end, which may reflect a read error. This sequence joins TRBV6-5 and TRBJ1-4, with D uncertain. Per the germline V gene, CDR1 is MNHEY and CDR2 is SVGAGI. This CDR3 has 15 residues. The CDR3 sequence: CASSFTVFPNEKLFF. The CDR3 DNA is TGTGCCAGCAGTTTTACAGTCTTTCCTAATGAAAAGCTGTTTTTT.